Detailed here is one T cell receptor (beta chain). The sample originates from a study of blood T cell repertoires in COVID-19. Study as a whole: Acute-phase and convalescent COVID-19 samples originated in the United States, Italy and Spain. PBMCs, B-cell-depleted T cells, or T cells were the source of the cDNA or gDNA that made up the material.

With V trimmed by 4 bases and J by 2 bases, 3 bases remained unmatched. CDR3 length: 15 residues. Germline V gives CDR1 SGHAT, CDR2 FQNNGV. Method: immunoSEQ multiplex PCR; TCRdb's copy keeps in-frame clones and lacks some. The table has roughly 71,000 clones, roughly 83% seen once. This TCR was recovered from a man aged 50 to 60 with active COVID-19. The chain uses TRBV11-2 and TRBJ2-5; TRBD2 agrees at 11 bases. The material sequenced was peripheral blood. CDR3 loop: CASSWTSGLQETQYF. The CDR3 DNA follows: TGTGCCAGCAGCTGGACTAGCGGGCTTCAAGAGACCCAGTACTTC.